These T cell receptor beta chains were read from a single sample in a study of graft-versus-host responses after intestinal transplantation. These receptors have no known antigen. Libraries were prepared by immunoSEQ multiplex PCR; TCRdb keeps only in-frame clonotypes and omits some of them. Of fewer than 130,000 clones in the sample, 93% were seen once. This specimen consisted of unstimulated CD8+ T cells sorted from spleen or lymph node cells, obtained before intestinal transplant. These receptors originate from a human donor who received an intestinal transplant. Each CDR3 is given with its conserved first and last residue. Fields, in order: clone size, J gene, CDR3 length, D gene, V gene, CDR3 DNA, CDR3 protein. A D gene is named only where the DNA matches it firmly. Not every row has a clone size; where given, it reads once, few, many or a size class.

clone size: .
J gene: TRBJ2-1
CDR3 length: 16
D gene: .
V gene: TRBV19
CDR3 DNA: TGTGCCAGTAGTATTGGTGGCGTAAGGTCCTACAATGAGCAGTTCTTC
CDR3 protein: CASSIGGVRSYNEQFF

clone size: .
J gene: TRBJ1-4
CDR3 length: 14
D gene: .
V gene: TRBV5-4
CDR3 DNA: TGTGCCAGCAGCCCGGATTTGGCGGGTGAAAAACTGTTTTTT
CDR3 protein: CASSPDLAGEKLFF

clone size: .
J gene: TRBJ2-7
CDR3 length: 14
D gene: .
V gene: TRBV9
CDR3 DNA: TGTGCCAGCAGCGTAGCAATTAGCTCCTACGAGCAGTACTTC
CDR3 protein: CASSVAISSYEQYF

clone size: .
J gene: TRBJ2-7
CDR3 length: 14
D gene: TRBD2
V gene: TRBV6-6
CDR3 DNA: TGTGCCAGCAGTTACCCGGGCGGGGGCTACGAGCAGTACTTC
CDR3 protein: CASSYPGGGYEQYF

clone size: .
J gene: TRBJ2-7
CDR3 length: 14
D gene: TRBD2
V gene: TRBV5-1
CDR3 DNA: TGCGCCAGCAGCTTGGCCTCGGGGGGCTACGAGCAGTACTTC
CDR3 protein: CASSLASGGYEQYF

clone size: once
J gene: TRBJ2-1
CDR3 length: 14
D gene: .
V gene: TRBV28
CDR3 DNA: TGTGCCAGCAACCAGAAGGGGCGGTACAATGAGCAGTTCTTC
CDR3 protein: CASNQKGRYNEQFF

clone size: once
J gene: TRBJ2-1
CDR3 length: 15
D gene: .
V gene: TRBV2
CDR3 DNA: TGTGCCAGCACCCACAGAATCAGGTCTAACTATGAGCAGTTCTTC
CDR3 protein: CASTHRIRSNYEQFF

clone size: .
J gene: TRBJ2-1
CDR3 length: 16
D gene: TRBD2
V gene: TRBV19
CDR3 DNA: TGTGCCAGTAGTATGGAGGCTAGCGGGACATACAATGAGCAGTTCTTC
CDR3 protein: CASSMEASGTYNEQFF

clone size: .
J gene: TRBJ2-1
CDR3 length: 16
D gene: .
V gene: TRBV4-2
CDR3 DNA: TGTGCCAGCAGCCAAGCCGCGGGACTCTTATACAATGAGCAGTTCTTC
CDR3 protein: CASSQAAGLLYNEQFF

clone size: .
J gene: TRBJ2-5
CDR3 length: 14
D gene: .
V gene: TRBV6-1
CDR3 DNA: TGTGCCAGCGGGTCGGGAGTCCAACAAGAGACCCAGTACTTC
CDR3 protein: CASGSGVQQETQYF

clone size: .
J gene: TRBJ1-2
CDR3 length: 11
D gene: .
V gene: TRBV30
CDR3 DNA: TGTGCCCGGACGGGGGCGGGTGGCTACACCTTC
CDR3 protein: CARTGAGGYTF

clone size: .
J gene: TRBJ1-5
CDR3 length: 13
D gene: .
V gene: TRBV6-5
CDR3 DNA: TGTGCCAGCAGGCCAGGGAGCAATCAGCCCCAGCATTTT
CDR3 protein: CASRPGSNQPQHF

clone size: .
J gene: TRBJ2-2
CDR3 length: 14
D gene: .
V gene: TRBV6-1
CDR3 DNA: TGTGCCAGCATTGAATGGGTGGGGTTCGGGGAGCTGTTTTTT
CDR3 protein: CASIEWVGFGELFF

clone size: .
J gene: TRBJ2-7
CDR3 length: 15
D gene: .
V gene: TRBV5-1
CDR3 DNA: TGCGCCAGCAGCTTGGGATACTCGGGCAGGAAGGAGCAGTACTTC
CDR3 protein: CASSLGYSGRKEQYF

clone size: .
J gene: TRBJ2-7
CDR3 length: 10
D gene: .
V gene: TRBV5-1
CDR3 DNA: TGCGCCAGCCGACAGGCTGAGCAGTACTTC
CDR3 protein: CASRQAEQYF

clone size: .
J gene: TRBJ1-5
CDR3 length: 12
D gene: .
V gene: TRBV6-5
CDR3 DNA: TGTGCCAGCAACAGGGTGGGACAGCCCCAGCATTTT
CDR3 protein: CASNRVGQPQHF

clone size: .
J gene: TRBJ2-6
CDR3 length: 20
D gene: TRBD1
V gene: TRBV30
CDR3 DNA: TGTGCCTTCCCTCACTCCGCAACCGGGACAGGGGCCCCTGGGGCCAACGTCCTGACTTTC
CDR3 protein: CAFPHSATGTGAPGANVLTF

clone size: .
J gene: TRBJ2-1
CDR3 length: 12
D gene: .
V gene: TRBV7-2
CDR3 DNA: TGTGCCAGCAGCAGTTCTAGTTACGAGCAGTTCTTC
CDR3 protein: CASSSSSYEQFF

clone size: .
J gene: TRBJ1-5
CDR3 length: 14
D gene: .
V gene: TRBV27
CDR3 DNA: TGTGCCAGCAGTCTGCAAGGGAGCAATCAGCCCCAGCATTTT
CDR3 protein: CASSLQGSNQPQHF

clone size: .
J gene: TRBJ2-7
CDR3 length: 13
D gene: .
V gene: TRBV29-1
CDR3 DNA: TGCAGCGTTGTAGGGTCATGGTCGAACGAGCAGTACTTC
CDR3 protein: CSVVGSWSNEQYF

clone size: .
J gene: TRBJ1-4
CDR3 length: 14
D gene: .
V gene: TRBV7-8
CDR3 DNA: TGTGCCAGCAGCTTAAGGGACTTTAATGAAAAACTGTTTTTT
CDR3 protein: CASSLRDFNEKLFF

clone size: .
J gene: TRBJ2-7
CDR3 length: 14
D gene: TRBD2
V gene: TRBV5-1
CDR3 DNA: TGCGCCAGCAGCCCCGGGACTAGCGGAAACGAGCAGTACTTC
CDR3 protein: CASSPGTSGNEQYF

clone size: .
J gene: TRBJ1-5
CDR3 length: 17
D gene: TRBD1
V gene: TRBV28
CDR3 DNA: TGTGCCAGCAGTTTAGGGGTTCAGGGGGCGATCGATCAGCCCCAGCATTTT
CDR3 protein: CASSLGVQGAIDQPQHF

clone size: .
J gene: TRBJ1-2
CDR3 length: 14
D gene: TRBD1
V gene: TRBV6-1
CDR3 DNA: TGTGCCAGCACCGACTCGGGACAGTACTATGGCTACACCTTC
CDR3 protein: CASTDSGQYYGYTF

clone size: once
J gene: TRBJ2-3
CDR3 length: 13
D gene: .
V gene: TRBV28
CDR3 DNA: TGTGCCAGCAGCCCCAGGAACACAGATACGCAGTATTTT
CDR3 protein: CASSPRNTDTQYF

clone size: .
J gene: TRBJ2-5
CDR3 length: 14
D gene: .
V gene: TRBV5-1
CDR3 DNA: TGCGCCAGCAGCTTAGAGGGTCAACAAGAGACCCAGTACTTC
CDR3 protein: CASSLEGQQETQYF

clone size: .
J gene: TRBJ1-4
CDR3 length: 15
D gene: .
V gene: TRBV7-9
CDR3 DNA: TGTGCCAGCAGCAACTCAGGTGGAAGTAATGAAAAACTGTTTTTT
CDR3 protein: CASSNSGGSNEKLFF

clone size: .
J gene: TRBJ1-4
CDR3 length: 13
D gene: .
V gene: TRBV10-3
CDR3 DNA: TGTGCCATCAGTCCCCCGGGAGGTGAAAAACTGTTTTTT
CDR3 protein: CAISPPGGEKLFF

clone size: few
J gene: TRBJ2-7
CDR3 length: 14
D gene: .
V gene: TRBV10-3
CDR3 DNA: TGTGCCATCAGTGTAGGGACGGACTCCTACGAGCAGTACTTC
CDR3 protein: CAISVGTDSYEQYF

clone size: .
J gene: TRBJ2-1
CDR3 length: 14
D gene: TRBD2
V gene: TRBV28
CDR3 DNA: TGTGCCAGCAGTTTAGCGGGAGGGAACAATGAGCAGTTCTTC
CDR3 protein: CASSLAGGNNEQFF

clone size: .
J gene: TRBJ2-1
CDR3 length: 15
D gene: TRBD2
V gene: TRBV13
CDR3 DNA: TGTGCCAGCAGGCCCGGGACTAGCTTAATCAACGAGCAGTTCTTC
CDR3 protein: CASRPGTSLINEQFF

clone size: .
J gene: TRBJ2-7
CDR3 length: 15
D gene: TRBD2
V gene: TRBV6-1
CDR3 DNA: TGTGCCAGCAGCTGGGACTTAGCGGGGACCTCAGGGCAGTACTTC
CDR3 protein: CASSWDLAGTSGQYF

clone size: .
J gene: TRBJ1-1
CDR3 length: 11
D gene: .
V gene: TRBV30
CDR3 DNA: TGTGCCTGGGACGTGGACTTGGGAGCTTTCTTT
CDR3 protein: CAWDVDLGAFF

clone size: .
J gene: TRBJ1-2
CDR3 length: 16
D gene: .
V gene: TRBV10-1
CDR3 DNA: TGCGCCAGCAGTGAGTCCACAGGCGACCCCAACGTTGGCTACACCTTC
CDR3 protein: CASSESTGDPNVGYTF

clone size: .
J gene: TRBJ1-2
CDR3 length: 17
D gene: .
V gene: TRBV13
CDR3 DNA: TGTGCCAGCAGCTTAGGGGACAGTGGGGAAGGGAACTATGGCTACACCTTC
CDR3 protein: CASSLGDSGEGNYGYTF

clone size: .
J gene: TRBJ2-1
CDR3 length: 18
D gene: .
V gene: TRBV7-8
CDR3 DNA: TGTGCCAGCAGCTTAGGACAGGGAGGGGGGTCGCCATACAATGAGCAGTTCTTC
CDR3 protein: CASSLGQGGGSPYNEQFF

clone size: .
J gene: TRBJ2-7
CDR3 length: 15
D gene: TRBD1
V gene: TRBV27
CDR3 DNA: TGTGCCAGCAGTTTTTCCGGGACAGGGGCCTACGAGCAGTACTTC
CDR3 protein: CASSFSGTGAYEQYF

clone size: .
J gene: TRBJ1-1
CDR3 length: 12
D gene: .
V gene: TRBV30
CDR3 DNA: TGTGCCTGGAGTCCCCCGAACACTGAAGCTTTCTTT
CDR3 protein: CAWSPPNTEAFF

clone size: .
J gene: TRBJ2-2
CDR3 length: 18
D gene: .
V gene: TRBV27
CDR3 DNA: TGTGCCAGCAGTTTGAAACCGGGACGGCTAACGAACACCGGGGAGCTGTTTTTT
CDR3 protein: CASSLKPGRLTNTGELFF